Following are 26 T cell receptor beta chains from one sample sequenced in a study of beta chain features in type 1 diabetes. Expressed TCRB transcripts were sequenced, since all the RNA that had been isolated was reverse transcribed. Profiling relied on immunoSEQ multiplex PCR, and the TCRdb table lists in-frame clones only, not all of them. The sample includes 680,000 or so clones, around 15% seen only once; the top ten take about 0.087%. The sequenced sample consisted of naive CD4+ T cells from blood. The receptor set was obtained from a man younger than 30 in good health.

The chain couples TRBV7-9 to TRBJ2-4; perhaps TRBD1 as D (6 bases). The germline V gene encodes CDR1 SEHNR and CDR2 FQNEAQ (reference sequence). The V end lost 0 bases, the J end lost 0 bases, and 12 bases lay between the germline ends. This CDR3 has 17 residues. The CDR3 sequence: CASSLAGRGLAKNIQYF. Written as DNA, the CDR3 is TGTGCCAGCAGCTTAGCGGGCAGGGGATTAGCCAAAAACATTCAGTACTTC.

This clone was seen ten or more times. The rearrangement links TRBV14 to TRBJ1-1, with a tentative D call TRBD1 (5 bases). Deletions cut 4 bases from V and 0 bases from J, with 15 bases between. The CDR3 runs 16 residues. Germline CDR1 reads SGHDN; CDR2 reads FVKESK. CDR3 sequence reads: CASSLTGDGVNTEAFF. CDR3 coding DNA: TGTGCCAGCAGCCTTACCGGGGACGGGGTGAACACTGAAGCTTTCTTT.

The chain is built from TRBV5-4 and TRBJ2-6, with D hard to call. The germline CDR1 and CDR2 sequences are SGHNT and YYREEE (reference sequence). With 3 bases removed from V and 9 bases from J, the gap between germline ends came to 10 bases. This CDR3 contains 13 residues. For the CDR3, the DNA is TGTGCCAGCAGCTCGGACCCTTACAACGTCCTGACTTTC. Encoded protein: CASSSDPYNVLTF.

This sequence joins TRBV28 and TRBJ1-3; a weak D match, TRBD1 (5 bases). Germline CDR1 MDHEN, CDR2 SYDVKM. The CDR3 totals 18 residues. Between the trimmed V and J ends, which lost 8 bases and 0 bases, there was a span of 23 bases. The CDR3 region has the DNA TGTGCCAGCGACCGGGGGGGAATTAACTGGTTCTCTGGAAACACCATATATTTT. Translating gives CASDRGGINWFSGNTIYF.

This clone appeared a single time. The rearrangement joins TRBV4-2 to TRBJ2-3, with 9 bases aligning to TRBD1. CDR3 length equals 16 residues. CDR1 LGHNA and CDR2 YNFKEQ come from the germline V gene. V was clipped by 1 base and J by 5 bases; unmatched bases: 7. The CDR3 protein is CASSQGGDREGDTQYF. The DNA for the CDR3 is TGTGCCAGCAGCCAAGGCGGGGACAGGGAGGGAGATACGCAGTATTTT.

This clone was recorded a few times. The chain carries TRBV9 and TRBJ2-2, with unresolved D. The germline V gene encodes CDR1 SGDLS and CDR2 YYNGEE. CDR3 length: 18 amino acids. V was cut by 4 bases and J by 7 bases, with 26 bases left in between. DNA for the CDR3: TGTGCCAGCAGCCCCCCGGACCGACGGACGTTGTTTGTCGGGGAGCTGTTTTTT. It yields the protein CASSPPDRRTLFVGELFF.

This chain uses TRBV7-9 with TRBJ2-7; D call uncertain. The CDR3 runs to 17 residues. V lost 1 base and J lost 7, with 23 bases in between. Germline V CDR1 and CDR2: SEHNR, FQNEAQ (reference sequence). CDR3 region: CASSLGSRIGYLREQYF. CDR3 coding DNA: TGTGCCAGCAGCTTAGGGTCAAGAATCGGCTATCTAAGGGAGCAGTACTTC.

This chain uses TRBV6-5 with TRBJ2-1; D gene uncertain. The CDR3 is made up of 15 amino acids. Germline V gives CDR1 MNHEY, CDR2 SVGAGI. V lost 0 bases and J lost 9, with 15 bases in between. CDR3 bases: TGTGCCAGCAGTTACTCCCCATCGATATCAGTTGAGCAGTTCTTC. Translation gives CASSYSPSISVEQFF.

In its sample, this clone was seen a few times. The rearrangement links TRBV7-2 to TRBJ2-5; 9 positions match TRBD2. The CDR3 is 14 amino acids. V trimming: 2 bases; J trimming: 7 bases; junction bases outside the gene matches: 5. From germline, CDR1 is SGHTA and CDR2 FQGNSA. The CDR3 region is CASSLLAGRGTQYF. The CDR3 DNA sequence: TGTGCCAGCAGCTTACTAGCGGGGAGGGGGACCCAGTACTTC. Variable domain in full (rest from reference TRBV7-2 and TRBJ2-5): GAGVSQSPSNKVTEKGKDVELRCDPISGHTALYWYRQSLGQGLEFLIYFQGNSAPDKSGLPSDRFSAERTGGSVSTLTIQRTQQEDSAVYLCASSLLAGRGTQYFGPGTRLLVL.

The rearrangement joins TRBV29-1 to TRBJ1-4, with D uncertain. Looked up from germline, CDR1 is SQVTM and CDR2 is ANQGSEA. The CDR3 covers 14 residues. Between the trimmed V and J ends, which lost 8 bases and 4 bases, there was a span of 17 bases. CDR3 sequence reads: CSHSAGYNNEKLFF. In DNA form, the CDR3 reads TGCAGCCACAGTGCGGGGTACAATAATGAAAAACTGTTTTTT.

This chain joins TRBV7-3 and TRBJ2-7; D not certain. The germline gives CDR1 SGHTA, CDR2 FQGTGA. V was cut by 2 bases and J by 4 bases, with 12 bases left in between. The CDR3 consists of 14 residues. CDR3 residues: CASSLGARTYEQYF. DNA for the CDR3: TGTGCCAGCAGCTTAGGTGCCAGGACGTACGAGCAGTACTTC.

This clone occurred a few times. This sequence joins TRBV5-1 and TRBJ2-1; 7 bases align to TRBD2. The CDR3 contains 14 residues. V gave up 2 bases and J gave up 5 bases; unmatched junction bases: 4. Germline loops: CDR1 SGHRS, CDR2 YFSETQ. The CDR3 region is CASSLWLADNEQFF. Written as DNA, the CDR3 is TGCGCCAGCAGCTTATGGCTAGCGGACAATGAGCAGTTCTTC.

In its sample, this clone was seen a few times. The chain is built from TRBV25-1 and TRBJ2-1; TRBD2 matches at 13 bases. After removal of 5 bases from V and 7 bases from J, the junction contained 5 bases not matched to a gene. Germline CDR1 MGHDK, CDR2 SYGVNS. The CDR3 loop spans 15 amino acids. The DNA of the CDR3 is TGTGCCAGCAGTATACTAGCGGGAGGGAGTAATGAGCAGTTCTTC. Amino acids: CASSILAGGSNEQFF.

This clone came up a few times. The chain carries TRBV7-9 and TRBJ1-2; D is unresolved. This CDR3 contains 13 residues. Trimming stripped 2 bases from V and 6 bases from J, with 10 bases between. Germline CDR1 reads SEHNR; CDR2 reads FQNEAQ (reference sequence). The CDR3 reads CASSLTRVDGYTF. The CDR3, as DNA: TGTGCCAGCAGCTTAACCCGGGTGGATGGCTACACCTTC.

In this sample, this clone turned up a few times. V gene TRBV30 combines with J gene TRBJ1-1; possibly TRBD1 for D (6 bases). V was shortened by 6 bases and J by 4 bases, with 12 bases between the two germline ends. The CDR3 is 12 residues long. CDR1 is GTSNPN, CDR2 SVGIG, per germline (reference sequence). CDR3 nucleotides: TGTGCCTGCAACCCCAGGGGCACTGAAGCTTTCTTT. This gives the protein CACNPRGTEAFF.

In its sample, this clone was seen a few times. This chain joins TRBV27 and TRBJ2-7; TRBD1 matches at 10 bases. The V gene end was trimmed by 5 bases and the J gene end by 2 bases; junction bases not matched to a gene: 15. This CDR3 comprises 18 residues. In germline, CDR1 is MNHEY, CDR2 SMNVEV (reference sequence). CDR3 DNA sequence: TGTGCCAGCAGTCCGAGGACAGGGGGAAGTTTTAACCCCTACGAGCAGTACTTC. Residues: CASSPRTGGSFNPYEQYF.

This clone was observed a few times. The chain is built from TRBV9 and TRBJ1-5; perhaps TRBD1 as D (6 bases). This CDR3 has 14 residues. The V and J ends lost 5 bases and 7 bases respectively, with 16 bases between them. Germline-derived CDR1 and CDR2 are SGDLS and YYNGEE. Written as DNA, the CDR3 is TGTGCCAGCAGTAGGGGGGCGCAGAGCCAGCCCCAGCATTTT. Its translation is CASSRGAQSQPQHF.

This clone showed up just a few times. The gene calls are TRBV7-2 and TRBJ2-4; maybe TRBD1 (5 bases). Germline CDR1 reads SGHTA; CDR2 reads FQGNSA. The V end lost 4 bases, the J end lost 0 bases, and 13 bases lay between the germline ends. The CDR3 is 16 amino acids. CDR3 region: CASSSGQNLAKNIQYF. The CDR3 bases are TGTGCCAGCAGCTCAGGACAAAATTTAGCCAAAAACATTCAGTACTTC.

This clone was observed a single time. V is TRBV27 and J is TRBJ1-1; 8 bases map to TRBD1. V trimming: 5 bases; J trimming: 4 bases; junction bases outside the gene matches: 9. The germline gives CDR1 MNHEY, CDR2 SMNVEV (reference sequence). CDR3 size: 15 residues. The CDR3 loop reads CASSPRTGLGTEAFF. For the CDR3, the DNA is TGTGCCAGCAGTCCGCGGACAGGGCTGGGCACTGAAGCTTTCTTT.

This chain uses TRBV18 with TRBJ2-1; 10 bases fit TRBD1. Unmatched junction bases numbered 6, after V lost 3 bases and J lost 4 bases. Germline V gene lookup returns CDR1 KGHSH and CDR2 LQKENI. The CDR3 runs to 16 residues. CDR3 protein: CASSPPQGQGYNEQFF. The DNA of the CDR3 is TGTGCCAGCTCACCCCCTCAGGGACAGGGGTACAATGAGCAGTTCTTC.

The rearrangement joins TRBV10-3 to TRBJ2-3, with 14 positions matching TRBD2. V lost 4 bases to trimming and J lost 6 bases; unmatched junction nucleotides: 12. The CDR3 extends over 18 amino acids. CDR1 ENHRY and CDR2 SYGVKD come from the germline V gene. The CDR3 protein is CAISAISGTSGGMDTQYF. CDR3 bases: TGTGCCATCAGTGCGATCTCCGGGACTAGCGGGGGTATGGATACGCAGTATTTT.

This clone turned up a few times. The rearrangement links TRBV15 to TRBJ2-3; weak D call: TRBD1 (6 bases). This CDR3 is 15 amino acids long. Trimming took off 1 base at V and 4 bases at J, with 12 bases between the two ends. Germline V lookup: CDR1 LNHNV, CDR2 YYDKDF (reference sequence). CDR3 nucleotide sequence: TGTGCCACCAGCAGAGCTCAAGGGGGATCAGATACGCAGTATTTT. Translated: CATSRAQGGSDTQYF.

The V gene is TRBV18, the J gene TRBJ2-2; D gene uncertain. The V gene's germline CDR1 is KGHSH and CDR2 LQKENI. Between the trimmed V and J ends, which lost 3 bases and 2 bases, there was a span of 7 bases. CDR3 length: 14 amino acids. CDR3 sequence (DNA): TGTGCCAGCTCACCTTCAGGAAACACCGGGGAGCTGTTTTTT. It yields the protein CASSPSGNTGELFF.

In its sample, this clone was seen a few times. The V and J genes are TRBV2 and TRBJ2-3, with 10 bases lining up with TRBD2. CDR1 is SNHLY and CDR2 is FYNNEI in the germline V gene. This CDR3 region has 16 residues. Trimming cost V 7 bases and J 3 bases; bases outside gene matches: 10. The CDR3 loop is CASIPLAGVRTDTQYF. The CDR3 coding sequence is TGTGCCAGCATACCCCTAGCGGGAGTAAGAACAGATACGCAGTATTTT.

In its sample, this clone was seen a few times. This chain uses TRBV9 with TRBJ2-1; 8 bases are a match to TRBD2. V dropped 3 bases and J dropped 6; count of bases not matched to a gene: 8. The CDR3 covers 15 residues. Germline V CDR1 and CDR2: SGDLS, YYNGEE. CDR3 sequence (DNA): TGTGCCAGCAGCGGGCGGGGGGCCCCCCTCAATGAGCAGTTCTTC. Translated, it gives CASSGRGAPLNEQFF. Based on the CDR3 plus reference TRBV9 and TRBJ2-1, the full variable domain is DSGVTQTPKHLITATGQRVTLRCSPRSGDLSVYWYQQSLDQGLQFLIQYYNGEERAKGNILERFSAQQFPDLHSELNLSSLELGDSALYFCASSGRGAPLNEQFFGPGTRLTVL.

There are a few counts of this clone. CDR3 sequence (DNA): TGTGCCATCATGGGTAGCACAGATACGCAGTATTTT. It codes for CAIMGSTDTQYF. The chain links TRBV10-3 to TRBJ2-3; unclear D gene. Trimming took off 7 bases at V and 0 bases at J, with 5 bases between the two ends. Germline V gives CDR1 ENHRY, CDR2 SYGVKD. CDR3 size: 12 residues.